These 24 T cell receptor beta chains originate from one sample sequenced in a study of sequential checkpoint blockade in melanoma. Profiled with immunoSEQ multiplex PCR; TCRdb holds only in-frame clones, not every one. Of approximately 40,000 clones in the sample, more than 80% were seen once. The treatment denotes: randomized to nivolumab then ipilimumab (arm A) or the reverse (arm B). The sample consisted of CD8+ T cells sorted from blood (inferred from file names), taken from a patient given nivolumab and ipilimumab in sequence. These receptors were collected from a human donor with melanoma.

This sequence joins TRBV27 and TRBJ2-7, with 7 bases fitting TRBD1. V shed 4 bases, J shed 3 bases, and the junction held 6 bases outside the gene matches. The CDR3 runs to 14 residues. From germline, CDR1 is MNHEY and CDR2 SMNVEV (reference sequence). CDR3 in DNA: TGTGCCAGCAGTTCGGGGACAGCCCACTACGAGCAGTACTTC. It codes for CASSSGTAHYEQYF.

The chain uses TRBV28 and TRBJ2-1; the D is unclear. CDR3 size: 15 residues. Germline values: CDR1 MDHEN, CDR2 SYDVKM. V lost 6 bases, J lost 1 base, and 13 bases lay in between. CDR3 sequence (DNA): TGTGCCAGCAGCCCTAGGCCCGATTCCTACAATGAGCAGTTCTTC. Its translation: CASSPRPDSYNEQFF.

This chain joins TRBV5-8 and TRBJ1-1; possible D gene TRBD1, 5 bases. The length of the CDR3 is 13 residues. Germline-derived CDR1 and CDR2 are SGHTS and YDEGEE. The V and J ends lost 4 bases and 4 bases respectively, with 11 bases between them. The DNA of the CDR3 is TGTGCCAGCAGCACTCAGGGTGGCACTGAAGCTTTCTTT. Encoded protein: CASSTQGGTEAFF.

This chain joins TRBV19 and TRBJ1-1; 8 nucleotides agree with TRBD1. Germline V gene data show CDR1 as LNHDA and CDR2 as SQIVND (reference sequence). V shed 3 bases, J shed 7 bases, and the junction held 7 bases outside the gene matches. CDR3 length: 14 residues. The chain's CDR3 is CASSIWQGADEAFF. The DNA for the CDR3 is TGTGCCAGTAGTATCTGGCAGGGGGCTGATGAAGCTTTCTTT.

The chain recombines TRBV6-1 with TRBJ2-2; D is uncertain. This CDR3 is built from 14 residues. V shed 0 bases and J shed 6 bases, with 8 bases lying between them. CDR1 is MNHNS, CDR2 SASEGT, per germline. CDR3 residues: CASSEAAEAGELFF. The CDR3 nucleotides are TGTGCCAGCAGTGAAGCGGCAGAAGCCGGGGAGCTGTTTTTT.

The chain links TRBV28 to TRBJ2-7, with 16 bases that match TRBD2. Trimming cost V 5 bases and J 1 base; bases outside gene matches: 5. The CDR3 has 17 amino acids. The germline CDR1 and CDR2 sequences are MDHEN and SYDVKM. CDR3 in DNA: TGTGCCAGCAGTCGGGGACTAGCGGGAGGGTATTCCTACGAGCAGTACTTC. Amino acids: CASSRGLAGGYSYEQYF.

CDR3 sequence: CASSTSGTSVPGELFF. DNA of the CDR3: TGTGCCAGCAGTACTTCCGGGACTAGCGTTCCCGGGGAGCTGTTTTTT. The chain carries TRBV27 and TRBJ2-2, with TRBD2 matching over 10 bases. The V gene end was trimmed by 5 bases and the J gene end by 6 bases; junction bases not matched to a gene: 9. The CDR3 has 16 residues. Per the germline V gene, CDR1 is MNHEY and CDR2 is SMNVEV (reference sequence).

J is TRBJ2-7 and V is TRBV7-3; 8 nucleotides line up with TRBD1. Germline values: CDR1 SGHTA, CDR2 FQGTGA. The CDR3 contains 14 residues. The trim removed 5 bases at V and 6 bases at J, leaving 9 bases unmatched. In DNA form, the CDR3 reads TGTGCCAGCAGCCTTGACAGGGGAGTAGGCGAGCAGTACTTC. It specifies CASSLDRGVGEQYF.

The chain recombines TRBV5-6 with TRBJ2-7; a possible D gene is TRBD2 (6 bases). The CDR3 spans 13 residues. Germline V lookup: CDR1 SGHDT, CDR2 YYEEEE. V was clipped by 1 base and J by 4 bases, with 9 bases between them. The CDR3, as DNA: TGTGCCAGCAGCTTGACTAGCAGGTACGAGCAGTACGTC. Translation: CASSLTSRYEQYV.

The rearrangement links TRBV19 to TRBJ2-1; D gene ambiguous. The CDR3 covers 13 residues. Germline V lookup: CDR1 LNHDA, CDR2 SQIVND (reference sequence). V shed 4 bases and J shed 4 bases, with 8 bases lying between them. DNA of the CDR3: TGTGCCAGTAGTACCGAACAGTACAATGAGCAGTTCTTC. Its protein is CASSTEQYNEQFF.

V is TRBV7-2 and J is TRBJ2-1; 10 bases fit TRBD1. Germline lookup yields CDR1 SGHTA and CDR2 FQGNSA. V was clipped by 4 bases and J by 8 bases; unmatched bases: 8. The CDR3 extends over 15 amino acids. The CDR3 loop reads CASSYGQGVFDEQFF. CDR3 nucleotide sequence: TGTGCCAGCAGCTACGGACAGGGGGTGTTCGATGAGCAGTTCTTC.

Notes on this clone: Sequence at one end of the junction differs from germline and may be a read error. This chain connects TRBV7-9 to TRBJ2-5, with D perhaps TRBD1 (6 bases). CDR3 length: 14 residues. From germline, CDR1 is SEHNR and CDR2 FQNEAQ (reference sequence). CDR3 bases: TGTGCCAGCAGCTTACTTCAGGGACAAGAGGCCCAGTACTTC. It translates to CASSLLQGQEAQYF.

The V and J genes are TRBV12-5 and TRBJ1-1; a possible D gene is TRBD1 (5 bases). The CDR3 covers 16 residues. Germline CDR1 LGHNT, CDR2 FRNRAP. The V end was cut by 0 bases, the J end by 4 bases, with 15 bases between. The CDR3 spells CASGLVRQGWSTEAFF. The CDR3, as DNA: TGTGCTAGTGGTTTGGTACGGCAGGGTTGGAGCACTGAAGCTTTCTTT.

V gene TRBV7-6 combines with J gene TRBJ2-1, with TRBD2 matching over 10 bases. CDR1 SGHVS and CDR2 FNYEAQ come from the germline V gene. The junction had 1 base not matched to a gene; V was cut back by 2 bases and J by 0 bases. The CDR3 has 16 residues. CDR3 amino acids: CASSLTSGDSYNEQFF. Here the CDR3 DNA reads TGTGCCAGCAGCTTAACTAGCGGGGACTCCTACAATGAGCAGTTCTTC.

This clone was counted a few times. This chain uses TRBV4-1 with TRBJ1-1; D ambiguous. V gave up 2 bases and J gave up 2 bases, with 9 bases separating them. Germline CDR1 and CDR2: MGHRA and YSYEKL. CDR3 length: 14 residues. The CDR3 nucleotides read TGCGCCAGCAGCCAATCGCGATTAAACACTGAAGCTTTCTTT. Residues: CASSQSRLNTEAFF.

The chain is built from TRBV6-1 and TRBJ1-1; a weak D match, TRBD1 (5 bases). The CDR3 has 13 amino acids. Germline V gene data show CDR1 as MNHNS and CDR2 as SASEGT. The V gene lost 6 bases and the J gene lost 3 bases, with 11 bases spanning the gap. This chain's CDR3 is CASRQVGDTEAFF. Here the CDR3 DNA reads TGTGCCAGCAGACAGGTTGGGGACACTGAAGCTTTCTTT.

This clone appeared a few times. DNA for the CDR3: TGTGCCATCAATTCGGGTGACTCTGGAAACACCATATATTTT. Residues: CAINSGDSGNTIYF. The chain combines TRBV10-3 with TRBJ1-3, with no clear D. Trimming stripped 7 bases from V and 0 bases from J, with 10 bases between. The V gene's germline CDR1 is ENHRY and CDR2 SYGVKD. The CDR3 runs to 14 residues.

This chain connects TRBV5-4 to TRBJ2-7; a weak D match, TRBD2 (6 bases). The germline V and J ends were trimmed by 2 bases and 4 bases, with 13 bases remaining between them. Per germline, CDR1 SGHNT and CDR2 YYREEE (reference sequence). CDR3 length: 14 residues. The DNA for the CDR3 is TGTGCCAGCAGCTTCGGGACTGCAATTTACGAGCAGTACTTC. Residues: CASSFGTAIYEQYF.

The chain is built from TRBV29-1 and TRBJ2-7; 10 positions agree with TRBD1. CDR1 is SQVTM, CDR2 ANQGSEA, per germline. The CDR3 loop spans 14 amino acids. Losses at the gene ends were 6 bases for V and 2 bases for J; bases not matched to a gene: 7. CDR3 nucleotide sequence: TGCAGCGTCCAAGACAGGGGGCTTACCTACGAGCAGTACTTC. Translating gives CSVQDRGLTYEQYF.

The CDR3: CASSSGLRDEQFF. For the CDR3, the DNA is TGTGCCAGCAGCTCGGGACTTAGGGATGAGCAGTTCTTC. This rearrangement joins TRBV13 to TRBJ2-1; maybe TRBD2 (6 bases). The germline gives CDR1 PRHDT, CDR2 FYEKMQ (reference sequence). The length of the CDR3 is 13 residues. V was clipped by 4 bases and J by 8 bases, with 12 bases between them.

The rearrangement joins TRBV19 to TRBJ2-1; the match to TRBD1 covers 11 bases. The CDR3 is made up of 20 amino acids. In germline, CDR1 is LNHDA, CDR2 SQIVND (reference sequence). V lost 9 bases, J lost 4 bases, and 23 bases stayed unmatched. In DNA form, the CDR3 reads TGTGCCAGCGCGGGGGGGACAGGGGGACTTACAGGAGAGTTTTACAATGAGCAGTTCTTC. Amino acids: CASAGGTGGLTGEFYNEQFF.

This clone was detected once. The chain recombines TRBV27 with TRBJ1-4, with TRBD1 matching 7 bases. In germline, CDR1 is MNHEY, CDR2 SMNVEV (reference sequence). The CDR3 has 14 amino acids. V lost 3 bases and J lost 5; bases outside the gene matches: 3. The CDR3 sequence is CASSLRGLNEKLFF. In nucleotides, the CDR3 is TGTGCCAGCAGTTTGAGGGGGCTCAATGAAAAACTGTTTTTT.

The chain couples TRBV6-5 to TRBJ2-2; the D gene is possibly TRBD2 (5 bases). Germline V gene lookup returns CDR1 MNHEY and CDR2 SVGAGI. The length of the CDR3 is 13 residues. Trimming took off 8 bases at V and 3 bases at J, with 10 bases between the two ends. The CDR3 spells CASLSGYTGELFF. DNA for the CDR3: TGTGCCAGCCTCAGCGGCTACACCGGGGAGCTGTTTTTT.

The rearrangement links TRBV19 to TRBJ1-1; D not resolved. Between the trimmed V and J ends, which lost 6 bases and 4 bases, there was a span of 12 bases. CDR3 length: 13 amino acids. CDR1 is LNHDA and CDR2 is SQIVND in the germline V gene (reference sequence). Written as DNA, the CDR3 is TGTGCCAGTAGCCCGATCGCGAGCACTGAAGCTTTCTTT. Its translation: CASSPIASTEAFF.